The text below deals with one TCR beta chain. The record originates from a study of cytomegalovirus exposure and HLA in healthy donors. Vbeta (60) and Jbeta (13) primers were used in the PCR. Assay used: immunoSEQ multiplex PCR; TCRdb lists only in-frame clones, some missing. The table includes under 150,000 clones, roughly 80% detected once. The sequence was obtained from a male donor in good health and CMV-seropositive. Sequenced: PBMCs.

Here the CDR3 reads CASAWGRVDPQPQHF. The DNA for the CDR3 is TGTGCCAGCGCGTGGGGCAGGGTCGATCCTCAGCCCCAGCATTTT. V is TRBV28 and J is TRBJ1-5, with D possibly TRBD1 on 5 matching bases. The germline V gene encodes CDR1 MDHEN and CDR2 SYDVKM. V lost 8 bases to trimming and J lost 6 bases, with 20 bases between them. The CDR3 covers 15 residues.